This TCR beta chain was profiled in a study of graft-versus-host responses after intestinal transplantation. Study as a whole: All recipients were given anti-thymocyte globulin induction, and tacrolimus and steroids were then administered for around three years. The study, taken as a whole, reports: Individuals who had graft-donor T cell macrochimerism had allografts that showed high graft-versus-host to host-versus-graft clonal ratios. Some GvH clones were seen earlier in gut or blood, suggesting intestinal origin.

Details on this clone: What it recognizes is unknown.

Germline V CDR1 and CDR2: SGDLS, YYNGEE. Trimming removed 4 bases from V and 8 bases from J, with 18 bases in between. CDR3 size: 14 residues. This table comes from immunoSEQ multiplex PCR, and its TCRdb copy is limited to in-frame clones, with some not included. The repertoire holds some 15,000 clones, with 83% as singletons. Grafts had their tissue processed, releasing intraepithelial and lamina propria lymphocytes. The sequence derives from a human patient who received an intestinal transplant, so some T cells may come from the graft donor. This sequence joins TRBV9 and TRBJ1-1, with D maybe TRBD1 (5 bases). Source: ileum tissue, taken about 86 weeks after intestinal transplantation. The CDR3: CASSPAVVGDEAFF. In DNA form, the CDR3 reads TGTGCCAGCAGCCCGGCGGTGGTAGGGGACGAAGCTTTCTTT.